The 10 T cell receptor beta chains below all came from one sample that was sequenced in a study of blood T cell repertoires in COVID-19. The protocol was immunoSEQ multiplex PCR, while the TCRdb copy is restricted to in-frame clones and leaves out a portion. The data show about 60,000 clones, around four fifths seen once. The sequenced sample consisted of peripheral blood. The origin of the receptors is a man in his thirties or forties with COVID-19, enrolled during active disease.

The CDR3 sequence: CSATRGTEAFF. The CDR3 nucleotides are TGCAGTGCTACCAGGGGGACTGAAGCTTTCTTT. The chain has TRBV20-1 and TRBJ1-1, with 7 positions matching TRBD1. CDR1 and CDR2 from the germline V gene are DFQATT and SNEGSKA (reference sequence). Germline trimming cut 4 bases from V and 5 bases from J; bases unmatched to any gene: 1. The CDR3 has 11 residues.

This chain uses TRBV28 with TRBJ1-2; TRBD1 agrees at 7 bases. V lost 6 bases to trimming and J lost 0 bases; unmatched junction nucleotides: 10. CDR3 length: 16 amino acids. Germline CDR1 is MDHEN and CDR2 is SYDVKM. CDR3 region: CASRVNRQGPNYGYTF. DNA of the CDR3: TGTGCCAGCAGGGTCAACCGACAGGGCCCTAACTATGGCTACACCTTC.

The V call is TRBV19, the J call TRBJ2-5; 12 positions match TRBD2. The CDR3 has 15 amino acids. Germline V gene data show CDR1 as LNHDA and CDR2 as SQIVND (reference sequence). V dropped 10 bases and J dropped 4; count of bases not matched to a gene: 10. CDR3 region: CATRTSGVSVETQYF. Written as DNA, the CDR3 is TGTGCCACCAGGACTAGCGGGGTGTCGGTAGAGACCCAGTACTTC.

The genes are TRBV28 and TRBJ1-2; D remains unclear. CDR3 length: 11 residues. Germline lookup yields CDR1 MDHEN and CDR2 SYDVKM. V gave up 8 bases and J gave up 1 base, with 5 bases separating them. CDR3 in amino acids: CASQNNYGYTF. The CDR3, as DNA: TGTGCCAGCCAGAATAACTATGGCTACACCTTC.

The V and J genes are TRBV4-1 and TRBJ1-2, with D maybe TRBD1 (5 bases). V lost 3 bases and J 5 bases, leaving 16 bases between the germline ends. The germline V gene has CDR1 MGHRA and CDR2 YSYEKL. This CDR3 has 15 amino acids. Written as DNA, the CDR3 is TGCGCCAGCAGCCACCAACAGGATATTGGATATGGCTACACCTTC. Its protein is CASSHQQDIGYGYTF.

V is TRBV30 and J is TRBJ1-2; the D is unclear. V lost 0 bases and J 0 bases, leaving 8 bases between the germline ends. Germline loops: CDR1 GTSNPN, CDR2 SVGIG (reference sequence). This CDR3 region has 14 residues. The CDR3, as DNA: TGTGCCTGGAGTGTATTCAGGACTAACTATGGCTACACCTTC. Protein sequence: CAWSVFRTNYGYTF. The variable domain in full, completed from reference TRBV30 and TRBJ1-2, reads SQTIHQWPATLVQPVGSPLSLECTVEGTSNPNLYWYRQAAGRGLQLLFYSVGIGQISSEVPQNLSASRPQDRQFILSSKKLLLSDSGFYLCAWSVFRTNYGYTFGSGTRLTVV.

CDR3 residues: CASSYSGTGGGGYTF. CDR3 in DNA: TGTGCCAGCAGTTACTCCGGGACAGGGGGTGGAGGCTACACCTTC. The gene calls are TRBV6-5 and TRBJ1-2; 11 bases agree with TRBD1. V shed 0 bases and J 8 bases; nucleotides not matched to a gene: 5. This CDR3 is built from 15 residues. From germline, CDR1 is MNHEY and CDR2 SVGAGI.

The chain employs TRBV30 and TRBJ2-7, with D tentatively TRBD2 (5 bases). Per germline, CDR1 GTSNPN and CDR2 SVGIG (reference sequence). Trimming removed 4 bases from V and 5 bases from J, with 9 bases in between. The CDR3 has 11 amino acids. The CDR3 region has the DNA TGTGCCTGGACGGGGATCAACGAGCAGTACTTC. Protein sequence: CAWTGINEQYF.

The V call is TRBV23-1, the J call TRBJ1-1, with TRBD1 identical over 7 bases. TRBV23-1 is an ORF; its function is uncertain. J gave up 1 base and V 6 bases, and 2 bases lay outside the gene matches. The CDR3 spans 13 residues. The CDR3 DNA reads as TGCGCCAGCAGAAGACAGGGGAACACTGAAGCTTTCTTT. Protein product: CASRRQGNTEAFF.

As to this clone: An end of the junction does not agree with germline; a read error may underlie this. The V gene is TRBV29-1, the J gene TRBJ2-5; TRBD1 matches 8 bases. Per germline, CDR1 SQVTM and CDR2 ANQGSEA. The CDR3 spans 11 residues. The CDR3 is CSVEDRGQGHF. The CDR3 coding sequence is TGCAGCGTTGAAGATCGAGGACAGGGCCACTTC.